This T cell receptor (beta chain) was recovered during a study of Tregs in tolerant kidney transplant recipients. Broader study findings: Findings come from small patient numbers and require larger validation. Activated donor B cell expansion appeared to reveal the most relevant donor-specific TCRbeta repertoire. Antigen-driven expansion was suggested because donor-specific Tregs expanded more than all Tregs in tolerant patients.

The method was immunoSEQ multiplex PCR; TCRdb's version includes in-frame clones alone and lacks a portion of them. The table lists about 100,000 clones, roughly 89% of them singletons. Regarding this clone: What it recognizes is unknown.

Thawed PBMCs were FACS-sorted into unstimulated CD4+CD25+CD127- regulatory T cells, CD4+CD25- non-regulatory cells, CD4 and CD8 cells. V lost 1 base and J lost 2; bases outside the gene matches: 7. CDR3 length: 18 amino acids. CDR1 is SGHVS, CDR2 FNYEAQ, per germline. The sequence came from a human donor who received a combined kidney and bone marrow transplant. The chain uses TRBV7-6 and TRBJ2-7; 14 nucleotides align to TRBD2. The specimen was CD4+ T cells from blood, collected before the transplant. CDR3 DNA: TGTGCCAGCAGCTTAGAAGCGACTAGCGGGGGGGTGGCCTACGAGCAGTACTTC. It translates to CASSLEATSGGVAYEQYF.